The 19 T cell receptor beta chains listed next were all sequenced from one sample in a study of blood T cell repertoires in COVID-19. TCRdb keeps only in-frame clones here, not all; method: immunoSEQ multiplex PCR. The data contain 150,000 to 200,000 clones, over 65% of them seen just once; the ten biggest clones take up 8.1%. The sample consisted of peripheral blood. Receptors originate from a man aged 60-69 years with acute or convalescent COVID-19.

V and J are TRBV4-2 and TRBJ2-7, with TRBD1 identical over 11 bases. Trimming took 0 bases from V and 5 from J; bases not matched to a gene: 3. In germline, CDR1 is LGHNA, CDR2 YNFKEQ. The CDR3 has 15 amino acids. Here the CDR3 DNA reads TGTGCCAGCAGCCAAGATAGGGACAGGGGGGACGAGCAGTACTTC. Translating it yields CASSQDRDRGDEQYF.

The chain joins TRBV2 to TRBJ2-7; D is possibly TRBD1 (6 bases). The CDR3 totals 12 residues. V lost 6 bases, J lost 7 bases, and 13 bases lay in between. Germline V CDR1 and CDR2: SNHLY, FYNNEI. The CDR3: CASRIQGREQYF. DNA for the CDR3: TGTGCCAGCAGGATACAGGGCCGGGAGCAGTACTTC. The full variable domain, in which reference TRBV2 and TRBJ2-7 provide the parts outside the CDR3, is EPEVTQTPSHQVTQMGQEVILRCVPISNHLYFYWYRQILGQKVEFLVSFYNNEISEKSEIFDDQFSVERPDGSNFTLKIRSTKLEDSAMYFCASRIQGREQYFGPGTRLTVT.

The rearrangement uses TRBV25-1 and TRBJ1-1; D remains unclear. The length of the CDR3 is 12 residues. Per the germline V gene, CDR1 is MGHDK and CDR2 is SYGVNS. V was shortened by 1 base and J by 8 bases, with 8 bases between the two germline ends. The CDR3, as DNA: TGTGCCAGCAGTGAATTGGGAGGGGAAGCTTTCTTT. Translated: CASSELGGEAFF.

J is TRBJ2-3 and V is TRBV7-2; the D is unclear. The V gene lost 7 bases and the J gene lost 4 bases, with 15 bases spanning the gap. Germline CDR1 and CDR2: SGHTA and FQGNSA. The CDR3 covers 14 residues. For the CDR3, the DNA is TGTGCCAGCACCCAAGTCTCCGCAGCAGATACGCAGTATTTT. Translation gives CASTQVSAADTQYF.

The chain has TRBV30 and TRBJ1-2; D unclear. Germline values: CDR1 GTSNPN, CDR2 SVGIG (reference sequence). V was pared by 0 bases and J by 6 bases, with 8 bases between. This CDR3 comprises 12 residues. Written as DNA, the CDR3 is TGTGCCTGGAGTGTAGCGCGTAATGGCTACACCTTC. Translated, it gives CAWSVARNGYTF.

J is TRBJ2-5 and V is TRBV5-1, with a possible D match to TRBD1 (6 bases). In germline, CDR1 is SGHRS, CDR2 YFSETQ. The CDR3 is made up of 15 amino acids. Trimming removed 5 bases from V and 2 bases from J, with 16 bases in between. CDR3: CASRGIGQRQETQYF. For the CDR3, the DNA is TGCGCCAGCAGGGGAATAGGACAGAGACAAGAGACCCAGTACTTC.

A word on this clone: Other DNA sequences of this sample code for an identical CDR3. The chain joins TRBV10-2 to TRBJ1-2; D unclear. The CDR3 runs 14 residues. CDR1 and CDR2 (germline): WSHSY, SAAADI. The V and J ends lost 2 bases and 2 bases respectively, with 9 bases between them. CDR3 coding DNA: TGCGCCAGCAGTGAGCCGGCGGCCAACTATGGCTACACCTTC. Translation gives CASSEPAANYGYTF.

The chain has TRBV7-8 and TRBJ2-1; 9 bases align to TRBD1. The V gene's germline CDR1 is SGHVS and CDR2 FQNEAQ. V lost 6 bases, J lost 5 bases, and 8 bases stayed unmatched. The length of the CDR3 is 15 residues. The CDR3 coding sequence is TGTGCCAGCAGGCCGGGACAGGGTGTGAACAATGAGCAGTTCTTC. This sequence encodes CASRPGQGVNNEQFF.

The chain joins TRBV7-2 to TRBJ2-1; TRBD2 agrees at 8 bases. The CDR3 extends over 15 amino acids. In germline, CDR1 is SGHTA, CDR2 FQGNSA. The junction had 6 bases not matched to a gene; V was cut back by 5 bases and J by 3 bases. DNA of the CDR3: TGTGCCAGCAGCCTACCGGGGGGGCACTACAATGAGCAGTTCTTC. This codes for CASSLPGGHYNEQFF.

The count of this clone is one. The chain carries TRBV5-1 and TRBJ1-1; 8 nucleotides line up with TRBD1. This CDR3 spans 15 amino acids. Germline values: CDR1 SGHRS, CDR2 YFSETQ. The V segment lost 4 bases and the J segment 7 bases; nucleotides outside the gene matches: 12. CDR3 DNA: TGCGCCAGCAGCCCGCTACAGGGGGTTGAAGGTGAAGCTTTCTTT. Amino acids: CASSPLQGVEGEAFF.

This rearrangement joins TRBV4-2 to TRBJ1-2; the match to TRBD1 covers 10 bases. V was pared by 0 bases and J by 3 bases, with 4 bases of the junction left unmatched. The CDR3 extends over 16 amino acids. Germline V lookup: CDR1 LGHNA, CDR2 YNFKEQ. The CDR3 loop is CASSQDETGGYYGYTF. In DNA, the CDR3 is TGTGCCAGCAGCCAAGATGAGACAGGGGGCTACTATGGCTACACCTTC.

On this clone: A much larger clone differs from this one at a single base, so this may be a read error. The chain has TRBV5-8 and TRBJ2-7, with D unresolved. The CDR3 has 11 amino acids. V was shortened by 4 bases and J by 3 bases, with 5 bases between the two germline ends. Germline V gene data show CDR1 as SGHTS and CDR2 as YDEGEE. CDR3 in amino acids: CASSPLYEQYF. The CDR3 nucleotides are TGTGCCAGCAGCCCCCTCTACGAGCAGTACTTC.

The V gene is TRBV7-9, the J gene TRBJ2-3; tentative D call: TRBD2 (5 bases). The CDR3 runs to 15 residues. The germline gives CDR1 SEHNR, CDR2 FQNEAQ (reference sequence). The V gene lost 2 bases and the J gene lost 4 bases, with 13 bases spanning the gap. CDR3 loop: CASSLRPGWPDTQYF. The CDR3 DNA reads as TGTGCCAGCAGCTTACGTCCGGGGTGGCCAGATACGCAGTATTTT.

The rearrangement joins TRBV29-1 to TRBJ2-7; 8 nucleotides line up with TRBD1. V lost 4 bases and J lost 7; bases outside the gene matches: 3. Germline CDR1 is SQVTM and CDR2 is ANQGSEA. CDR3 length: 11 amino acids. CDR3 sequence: CSVGDRMEQYF. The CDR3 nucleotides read TGCAGCGTTGGGGACAGGATGGAGCAGTACTTC.

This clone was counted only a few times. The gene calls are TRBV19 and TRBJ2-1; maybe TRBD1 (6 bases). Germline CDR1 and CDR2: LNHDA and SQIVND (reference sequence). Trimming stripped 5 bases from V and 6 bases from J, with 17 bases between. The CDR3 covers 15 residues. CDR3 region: CASSSRGQGVNEQFF. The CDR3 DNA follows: TGTGCCAGTAGTTCCAGGGGTCAGGGCGTCAATGAGCAGTTCTTC.

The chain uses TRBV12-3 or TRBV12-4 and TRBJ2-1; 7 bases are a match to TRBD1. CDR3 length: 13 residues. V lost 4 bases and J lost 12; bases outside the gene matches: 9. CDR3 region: CASSSGQASLQFF. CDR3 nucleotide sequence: TGTGCCAGCAGTTCCGGACAGGCAAGCCTGCAGTTCTTC.

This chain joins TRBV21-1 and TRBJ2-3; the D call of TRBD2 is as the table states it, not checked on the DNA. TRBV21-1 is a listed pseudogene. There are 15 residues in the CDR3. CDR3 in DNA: TGTGCCAGCAGCAAAGGAGCGGGGGGGGTTGATACGCAGTATTTT. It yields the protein CASSKGAGGVDTQYF.

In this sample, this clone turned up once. The CDR3 bases are TGTGCCAGTAGTAGGGGACAGGGAGGAGGCTATGGCTACACCTTC. This codes for CASSRGQGGGYGYTF. The genes are TRBV19 and TRBJ1-2, with 9 bases aligning to TRBD1. Germline assignment: CDR1 LNHDA and CDR2 SQIVND (reference sequence). Losses at the gene ends were 4 bases for V and 4 bases for J; bases not matched to a gene: 7. The CDR3 consists of 15 residues.

The CDR3 coding sequence is TGTGCCCTAGACGGGACAGGCCTACCCGGGGAGCTGTTTTTT. This encodes CALDGTGLPGELFF. The V call is TRBV30, the J call TRBJ2-2; 8 positions match TRBD1. CDR1 and CDR2 from the germline V gene are GTSNPN and SVGIG (reference sequence). The V and J ends lost 8 bases and 6 bases, in that order; junction bases with no gene match: 11. This CDR3 has 14 amino acids.